This TCR beta chain was sequenced for a study of shared clonotypes between healthy human individuals. CD8 cells regarded as naive lacked CD45RO, were positively chosen for CCR7, and omitted terminally differentiated effector memory CD45RA+ cells. Findings and caveats of the study: Four donors held approximately 4.6% of naive CD4 clonotypes in common. Represented genetic and exposure-history diversity was restricted by having few donors. Clonotype sharing across donors was expected to vary with sequencing depth.

The ends lost 6 bases at V and 4 bases at J; junction bases unmatched: 14. CDR3 length equals 15 residues. CDR1 and CDR2 (germline): SQVTM, ANQGSEA. Regarding this clone: The target antigen is unknown.

Assay: immunoSEQ multiplex PCR; the TCRdb copy retains only in-frame clones and omits some. The table lists hundreds of thousands of clones, roughly 96% of them singletons. The sequence was obtained from a young woman in good health. The sequenced sample consisted of naive CD8+ T cells sorted from blood. The rearrangement links TRBV29-1 to TRBJ1-2; 7 nucleotides agree with TRBD1. The CDR3 DNA reads TGCAGCGTAACTAGCGGGACAGCTAAAAGCTATGGCTACACCTTC. This translates into CSVTSGTAKSYGYTF.